This T cell receptor beta chain was captured in a study of control samples from healthy donors and cancer patients. Per germline, CDR1 LNHNV and CDR2 YYDKDF (reference sequence). The CDR3 is made up of 13 amino acids. Between the trimmed V and J ends, which lost 8 bases and 0 bases, there was a span of 8 bases. TCRdb's table, derived via immunoSEQ multiplex PCR, lists solely in-frame clones and lacks some. The sample has 150,000 or so clones, 70% to 90% seen once. The chain uses TRBV15 and TRBJ1-3, with D unclear. The sample comprised blood. The source is a man aged 25 to 40 in good health. CDR3 DNA sequence: TGTGCCACCGCTACCAGCTCTGGAAACACCATATATTTT. Its translation is CATATSSGNTIYF.